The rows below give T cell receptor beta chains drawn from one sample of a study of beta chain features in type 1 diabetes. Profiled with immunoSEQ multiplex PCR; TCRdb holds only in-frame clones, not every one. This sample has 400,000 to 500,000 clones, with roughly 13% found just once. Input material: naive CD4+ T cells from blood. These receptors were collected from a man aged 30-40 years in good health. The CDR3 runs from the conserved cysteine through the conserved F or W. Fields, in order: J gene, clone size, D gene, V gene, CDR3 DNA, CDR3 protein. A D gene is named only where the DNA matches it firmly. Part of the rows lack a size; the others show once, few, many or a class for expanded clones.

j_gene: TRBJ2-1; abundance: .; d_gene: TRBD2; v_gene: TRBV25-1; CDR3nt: TGTGCCAGCAGTGGACTAGCGGGAGGGCCGAGCTCCTACAATGAGCAGTTCTTC; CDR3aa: CASSGLAGGPSSYNEQFF
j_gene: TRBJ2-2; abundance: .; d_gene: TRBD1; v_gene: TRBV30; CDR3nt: TGTGCCCGACGGACAGGACCCGGGGAGCTGTTTTTT; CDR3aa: CARRTGPGELFF
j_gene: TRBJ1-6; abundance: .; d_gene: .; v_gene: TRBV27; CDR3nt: TGTGCCAGCCGAACCACGGGTTCACCCCTCCACTTT; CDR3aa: CASRTTGSPLHF
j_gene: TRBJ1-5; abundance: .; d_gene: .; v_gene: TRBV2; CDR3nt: TGTGCCAGCAGTGTTGGTAGACAGCCCCAGCATTTT; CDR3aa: CASSVGRQPQHF
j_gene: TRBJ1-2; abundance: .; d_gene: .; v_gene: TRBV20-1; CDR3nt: TGCAGTGCTAGTATTGGCTACACCTTC; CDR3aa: CSASIGYTF
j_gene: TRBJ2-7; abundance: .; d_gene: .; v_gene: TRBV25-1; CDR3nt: TGTGCCAGCAGCCTCCTTAAAGGGGGACCCTACGAGCAGTACTTC; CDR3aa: CASSLLKGGPYEQYF
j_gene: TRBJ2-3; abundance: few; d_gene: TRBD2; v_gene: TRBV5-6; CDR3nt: TGTGCCAGCAGCCGGGGACTAGCGGGAGATACGCAGTATTTT; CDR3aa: CASSRGLAGDTQYF
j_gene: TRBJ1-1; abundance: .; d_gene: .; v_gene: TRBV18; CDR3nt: TGTGCCAGCTCACCAATTGCTGTAAACACTGAAGCTTTCTTT; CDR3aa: CASSPIAVNTEAFF
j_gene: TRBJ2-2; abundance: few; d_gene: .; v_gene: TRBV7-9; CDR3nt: TGTGCCAGCAGCCACCTCGGCGCGAACACCGGGGAGCTGTTTTTT; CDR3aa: CASSHLGANTGELFF
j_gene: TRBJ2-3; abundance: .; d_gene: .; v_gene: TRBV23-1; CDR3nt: TGCGCCAGCAGTCACAGGGCTAGCACAGATACGCAGTATTTT; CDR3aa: CASSHRASTDTQYF
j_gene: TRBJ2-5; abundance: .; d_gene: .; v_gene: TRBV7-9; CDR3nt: TGTGCCAGCAGCTTAGCGGGCCGGGAGACCCAGTACTTC; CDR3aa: CASSLAGRETQYF
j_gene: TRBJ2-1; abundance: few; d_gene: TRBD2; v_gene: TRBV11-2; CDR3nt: TGTGCCAGCAGCTTAACTAGCGGGGGATTAAGCTCCTACAATGAGCAGTTCTTC; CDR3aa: CASSLTSGGLSSYNEQFF
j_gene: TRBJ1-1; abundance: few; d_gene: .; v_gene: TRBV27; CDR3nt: TGTGCCAGCAAGCCGCAGGGCCGTATCGGGAACACTGAAGCTTTCTTT; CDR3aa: CASKPQGRIGNTEAFF
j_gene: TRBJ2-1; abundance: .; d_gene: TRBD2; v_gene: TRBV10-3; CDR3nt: TGTGCCATCAGTGACCCAGGGAGGGCTAGCACGAACAATGAGCAGTTCTTC; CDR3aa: CAISDPGRASTNNEQFF
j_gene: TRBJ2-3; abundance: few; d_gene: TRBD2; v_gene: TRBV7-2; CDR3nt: TGTGCCAGCAGCTCCCTGAGGACTAGCGGGCTCCTGACAGATACGCAGTATTTT; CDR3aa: CASSSLRTSGLLTDTQYF
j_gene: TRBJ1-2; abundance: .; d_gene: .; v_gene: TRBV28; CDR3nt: TGTGCCAGCAGTACCCCCCTAACTAACTATGGCTACACCTTC; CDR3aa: CASSTPLTNYGYTF
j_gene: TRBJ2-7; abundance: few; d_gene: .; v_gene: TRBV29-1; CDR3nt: TGCAGCGTCCGTCCCGGGATTTACGAGCAGTACTTC; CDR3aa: CSVRPGIYEQYF
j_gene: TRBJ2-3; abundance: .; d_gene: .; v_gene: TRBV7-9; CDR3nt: TGTGCCAGCAGCTTGGTCGATACGCAGTATTTT; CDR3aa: CASSLVDTQYF
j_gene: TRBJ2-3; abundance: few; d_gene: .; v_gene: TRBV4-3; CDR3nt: TGCGCCAGCAGCCAAGTGGGGTACGATACGCAGTATTTT; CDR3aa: CASSQVGYDTQYF
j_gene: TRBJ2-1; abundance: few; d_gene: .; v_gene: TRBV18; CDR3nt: TGTGCCAGCTCACCACGGGCAGGCTCCTACAATGAGCAGTTCTTC; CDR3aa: CASSPRAGSYNEQFF
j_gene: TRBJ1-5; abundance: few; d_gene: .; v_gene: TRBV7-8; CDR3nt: TGTGCCAGCAGCCGGGGGGTGGGAGGCAATCAGCCCCAGCATTTT; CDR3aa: CASSRGVGGNQPQHF
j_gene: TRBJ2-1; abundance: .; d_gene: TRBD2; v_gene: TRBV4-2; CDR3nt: TGTGCCAGCAGCCAGCCGGGACTAGCTGGGTCCAATGAGCAGTTCTTC; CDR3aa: CASSQPGLAGSNEQFF
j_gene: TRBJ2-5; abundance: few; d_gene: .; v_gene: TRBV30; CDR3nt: TGTGCCTGGAGTGGGGGGGCAGAGGAGACCCAGTACTTC; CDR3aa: CAWSGGAEETQYF
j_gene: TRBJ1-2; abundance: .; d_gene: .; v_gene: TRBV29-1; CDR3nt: TGCAGCGTTGAGGAGCGGGGGCCGGTTGGCTACACCTTC; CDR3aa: CSVEERGPVGYTF
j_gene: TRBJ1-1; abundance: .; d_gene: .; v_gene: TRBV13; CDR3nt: TGTGCCAGCAGCCTTAAGGGGGTTGGAACTGAAGCTTTCTTT; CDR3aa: CASSLKGVGTEAFF
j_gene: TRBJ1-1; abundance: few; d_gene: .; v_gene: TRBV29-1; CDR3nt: TGCAGCGTGGGGACCCGATTGCAGCGGAACACTGAAGCTTTCTTT; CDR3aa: CSVGTRLQRNTEAFF
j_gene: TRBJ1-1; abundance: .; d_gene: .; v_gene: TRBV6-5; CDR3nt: TGTGCCAGCAGCCGCCTTACAGGAAACACTGAAGCTTTCTTT; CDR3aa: CASSRLTGNTEAFF
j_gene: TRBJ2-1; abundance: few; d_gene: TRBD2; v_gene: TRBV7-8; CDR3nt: TGTGCCAGCAGCTTAGATGAGACTAGCAGCAATGAGCAGTTCTTC; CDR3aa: CASSLDETSSNEQFF
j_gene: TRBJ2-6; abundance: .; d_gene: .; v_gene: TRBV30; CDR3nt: TGTGCCTGGAGGCTTTCTTTCTCTGGGGCCAACGTCCTGACTTTC; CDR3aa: CAWRLSFSGANVLTF
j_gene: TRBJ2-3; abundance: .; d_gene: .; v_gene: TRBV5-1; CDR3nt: TGCGCCAGCAGCTTGTTGACTGGCACAGATACGCAGTATTTT; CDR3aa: CASSLLTGTDTQYF
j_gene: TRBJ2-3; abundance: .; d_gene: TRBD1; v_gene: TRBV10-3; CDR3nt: TGTGCCATCAGTGACGGCGGGACAGGGGTCACAGATACGCAGTATTTT; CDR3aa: CAISDGGTGVTDTQYF
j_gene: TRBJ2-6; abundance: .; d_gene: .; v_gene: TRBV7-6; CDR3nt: TGTGCCACGCAAAGGGATGGGACCGGGGCCAACGTCCTGACTTTC; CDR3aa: CATQRDGTGANVLTF
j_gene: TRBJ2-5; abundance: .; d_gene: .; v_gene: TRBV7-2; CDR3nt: TGTGCCAGCAGCCTCTCAGTCGCGGAGACCCAGTACTTC; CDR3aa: CASSLSVAETQYF
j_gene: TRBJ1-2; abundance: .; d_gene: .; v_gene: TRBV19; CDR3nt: TGTGCCAGTATGGAGGGCGAGGGCTATGGCTACACCTTC; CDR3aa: CASMEGEGYGYTF
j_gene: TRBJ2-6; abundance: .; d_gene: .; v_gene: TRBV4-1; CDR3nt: TGCGCCAGCAGCCAAGATGACGGAGGCTCTGGGGCCAACGTCCTGACTTTC; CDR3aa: CASSQDDGGSGANVLTF
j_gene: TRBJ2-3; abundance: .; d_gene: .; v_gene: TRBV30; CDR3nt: TGTGCCTGGAGTTTTGGGAGCACAGATACGCAGTATTTT; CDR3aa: CAWSFGSTDTQYF
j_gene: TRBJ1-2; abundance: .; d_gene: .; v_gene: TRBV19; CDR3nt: TGTGCCAGTAGTATGGACATCTATGGCTACACCTTC; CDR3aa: CASSMDIYGYTF
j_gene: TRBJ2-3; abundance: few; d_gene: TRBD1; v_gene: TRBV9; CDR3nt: TGTGCCAGCAGCGCCACCGGGACAGGGAGCACAGATACGCAGTATTTT; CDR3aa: CASSATGTGSTDTQYF
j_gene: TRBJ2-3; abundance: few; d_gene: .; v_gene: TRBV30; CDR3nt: TGTGCCTGGGGGACCACAGATACGCAGTATTTT; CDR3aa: CAWGTTDTQYF
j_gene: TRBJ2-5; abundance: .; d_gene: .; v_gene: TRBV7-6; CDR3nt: TGTGCCAGCAGCTTGGCGGGACAGCCGAACCAAGAGACCCAGTACTTC; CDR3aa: CASSLAGQPNQETQYF
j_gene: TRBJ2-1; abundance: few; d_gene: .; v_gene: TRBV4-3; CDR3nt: TGCGCCAGCAGCCAAGATCCACTAAGCTCCTACAATGAGCAGTTCTTC; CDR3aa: CASSQDPLSSYNEQFF
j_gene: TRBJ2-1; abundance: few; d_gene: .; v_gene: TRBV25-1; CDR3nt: TGTGCCACGGGGGGCGTAGGTCTAGGTGAGCAGTTCTTC; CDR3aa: CATGGVGLGEQFF
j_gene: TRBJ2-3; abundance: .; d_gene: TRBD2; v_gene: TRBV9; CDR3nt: TGTGCCAGCAGCGATATACTAGCGGGCGGTACAGATACGCAGTATTTT; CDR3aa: CASSDILAGGTDTQYF
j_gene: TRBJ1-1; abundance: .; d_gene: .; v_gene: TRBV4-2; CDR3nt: TGTGCCAGCAGCCAAATGGAGAGAACTGAAGCTTTCTTT; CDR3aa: CASSQMERTEAFF
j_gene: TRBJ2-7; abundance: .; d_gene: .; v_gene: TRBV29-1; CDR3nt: TGCAGCGTTGCCAGGGGCGAGCAGTACTTC; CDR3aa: CSVARGEQYF
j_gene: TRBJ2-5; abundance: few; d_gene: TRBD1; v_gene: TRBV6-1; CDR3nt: TGTGCCAGCAGGCTCAGGGGGCAAGAGACCCAGTACTTC; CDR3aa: CASRLRGQETQYF
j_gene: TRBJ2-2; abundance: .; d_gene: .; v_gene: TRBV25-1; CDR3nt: TGTGCCAGCAGTGAAGTCATGGGTGCCGGAAACACCGGGGAGCTGTTTTTT; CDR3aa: CASSEVMGAGNTGELFF
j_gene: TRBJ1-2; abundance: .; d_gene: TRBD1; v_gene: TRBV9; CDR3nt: TGTGCCAGCAGCGACAGGGGTTCTAACTATGGCTACACCTTC; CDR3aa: CASSDRGSNYGYTF
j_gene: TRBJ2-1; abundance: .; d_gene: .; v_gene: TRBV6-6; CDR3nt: TGTGCCAGCAGTTCGTACGGGGCGCCCCCCAATGAGCAGTTCTTC; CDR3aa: CASSSYGAPPNEQFF
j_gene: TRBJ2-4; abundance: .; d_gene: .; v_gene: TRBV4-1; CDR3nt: TGCGCCAGCAGCCAAGCCGGGCTAGCAAAAAACATTCAGTACTTC; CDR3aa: CASSQAGLAKNIQYF
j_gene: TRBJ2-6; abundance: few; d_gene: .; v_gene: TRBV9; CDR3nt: TGTGCCAGCAGCCCTAGGACAGTTAAATCCTCTGGGGCCAACGTCCTGACTTTC; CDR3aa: CASSPRTVKSSGANVLTF
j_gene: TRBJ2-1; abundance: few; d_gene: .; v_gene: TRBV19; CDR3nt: TGTGCCAGTAGCCTACCACAGGGATCCTACAATGAGCAGTTCTTC; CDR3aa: CASSLPQGSYNEQFF
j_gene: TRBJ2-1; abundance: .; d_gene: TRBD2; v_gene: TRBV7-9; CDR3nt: TGTGCCAGCAACCAGGGACTAGCGGGGAGTGAGCAGTTCTTC; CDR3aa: CASNQGLAGSEQFF
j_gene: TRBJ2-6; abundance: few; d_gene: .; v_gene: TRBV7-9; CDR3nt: TGTGCCAGCATCAACTCTGGGGCCAACGTCCTGACTTTC; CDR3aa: CASINSGANVLTF
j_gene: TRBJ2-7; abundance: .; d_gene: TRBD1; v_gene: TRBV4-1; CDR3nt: TGCGCCAGCAGCCCCCCGCTCGGTGGGACAGGGGGCCACGAGCAGTACTTC; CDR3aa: CASSPPLGGTGGHEQYF